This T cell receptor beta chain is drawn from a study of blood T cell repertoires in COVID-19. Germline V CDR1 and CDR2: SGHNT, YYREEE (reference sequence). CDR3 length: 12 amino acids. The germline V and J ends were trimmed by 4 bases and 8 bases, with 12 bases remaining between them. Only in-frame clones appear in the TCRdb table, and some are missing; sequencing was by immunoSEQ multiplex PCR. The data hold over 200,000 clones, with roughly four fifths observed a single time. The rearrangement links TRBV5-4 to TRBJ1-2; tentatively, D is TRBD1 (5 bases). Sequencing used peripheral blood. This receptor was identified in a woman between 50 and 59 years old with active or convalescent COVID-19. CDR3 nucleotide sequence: TGTGCCAGCAGCCCCGACAGTTTCGGCTACACCTTC. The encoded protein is CASSPDSFGYTF.